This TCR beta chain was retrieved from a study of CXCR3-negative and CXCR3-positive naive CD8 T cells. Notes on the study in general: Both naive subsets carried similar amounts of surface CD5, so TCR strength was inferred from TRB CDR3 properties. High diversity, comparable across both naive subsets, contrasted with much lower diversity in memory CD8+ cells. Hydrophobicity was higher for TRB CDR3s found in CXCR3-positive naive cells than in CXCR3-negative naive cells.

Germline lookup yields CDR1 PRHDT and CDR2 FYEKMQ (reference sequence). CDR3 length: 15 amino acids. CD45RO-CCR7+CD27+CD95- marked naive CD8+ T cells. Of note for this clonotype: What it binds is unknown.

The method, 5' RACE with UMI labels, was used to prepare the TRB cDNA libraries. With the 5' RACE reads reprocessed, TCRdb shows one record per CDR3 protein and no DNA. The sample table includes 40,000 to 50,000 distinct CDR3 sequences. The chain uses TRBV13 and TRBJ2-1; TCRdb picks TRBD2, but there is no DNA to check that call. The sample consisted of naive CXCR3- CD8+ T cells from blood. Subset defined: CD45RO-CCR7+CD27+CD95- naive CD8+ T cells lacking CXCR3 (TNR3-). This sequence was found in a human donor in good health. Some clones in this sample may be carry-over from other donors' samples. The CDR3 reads CASSGGLAGGNEQFF.